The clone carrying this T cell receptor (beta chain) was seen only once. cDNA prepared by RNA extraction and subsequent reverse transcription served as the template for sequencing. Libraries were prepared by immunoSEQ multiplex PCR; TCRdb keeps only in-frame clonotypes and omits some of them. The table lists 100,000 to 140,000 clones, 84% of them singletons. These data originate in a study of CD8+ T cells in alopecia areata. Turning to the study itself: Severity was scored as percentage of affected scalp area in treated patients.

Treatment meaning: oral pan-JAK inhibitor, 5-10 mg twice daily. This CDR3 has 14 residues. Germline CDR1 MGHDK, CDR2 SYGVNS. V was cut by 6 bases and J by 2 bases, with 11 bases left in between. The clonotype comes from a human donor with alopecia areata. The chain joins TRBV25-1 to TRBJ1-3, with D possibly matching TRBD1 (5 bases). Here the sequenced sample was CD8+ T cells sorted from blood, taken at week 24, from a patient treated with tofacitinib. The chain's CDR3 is CASSSGSAGNTIYF. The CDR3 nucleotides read TGTGCCAGCAGCTCAGGGTCGGCTGGAAACACCATATATTTT.